One sample yielded the 9 T cell receptor beta chains listed below, sequenced in a study of blood T cell repertoires in COVID-19. Libraries were prepared by immunoSEQ multiplex PCR; TCRdb keeps only in-frame clonotypes and omits some of them. The sample yields 50,000 to 60,000 clones, 85% seen once. Sequencing was done on a sample of peripheral blood. These TCRs come from a human donor in a cohort sampled during active COVID-19.

This sequence joins TRBV3-1 (or the pseudogene TRBV3-2) and TRBJ2-7, with D tentatively TRBD2 (6 bases). The CDR3 covers 13 residues. Germline assignment: CDR1 LGHDT and CDR2 YNNKEL (reference sequence). Trimming shortened V by 4 bases and J by 0 bases, and 7 bases separated the two germline ends. CDR3 in DNA: TGTGCCAGCAGCCCGGACTACTCCTACGAGCAGTACTTC. Translated, it gives CASSPDYSYEQYF.

The V call is TRBV27, the J call TRBJ2-5; 7 bases are a match to TRBD2. The germline V gene has CDR1 MNHEY and CDR2 SMNVEV (reference sequence). The CDR3 spans 14 residues. J was trimmed by 4 bases and V by 5 bases; bases with no gene match: 7. The CDR3 protein is CASSDSGRRETQYF. The CDR3 nucleotides read TGTGCCAGCAGTGATAGCGGGCGTCGAGAGACCCAGTACTTC.

V gene TRBV7-2 combines with J gene TRBJ2-7; the D is unclear. The ends were cut back, 1 base at V and 2 bases at J, with 9 bases in the middle. Germline lookup yields CDR1 SGHTA and CDR2 FQGNSA. This CDR3 has 14 amino acids. The CDR3 loop is CASSLGGPTYEQYF. As DNA, the CDR3 is TGTGCCAGCAGCTTAGGCGGCCCCACCTACGAGCAGTACTTC.

The chain carries TRBV4-1 and TRBJ1-1; D is ambiguous. Trimming removed 4 bases at V and 1 base at J, with 10 bases between. This CDR3 contains 14 residues. CDR1 is MGHRA and CDR2 is YSYEKL in the germline V gene. CDR3 coding DNA: TGCGCCAGCAGCCGATCTCCACAGAACACTGAAGCTTTCTTT. The encoded protein is CASSRSPQNTEAFF.

The V call is TRBV5-4, the J call TRBJ2-7, with 7 bases aligning to TRBD1. The J segment lost 2 bases and the V segment lost 0 bases, leaving 5 bases of the junction unmatched. Germline values: CDR1 SGHNT, CDR2 YYREEE (reference sequence). The CDR3 contains 15 residues. CDR3 coding DNA: TGTGCCAGCAGCTTGGGGACAGGACCTACCTACGAGCAGTACTTC. Translated, it gives CASSLGTGPTYEQYF.

V is TRBV29-1 and J is TRBJ2-1; 13 bases line up with TRBD2. Trimming took 5 bases from V and 3 from J; bases not matched to a gene: 7. The CDR3 runs 16 residues. The germline CDR1 and CDR2 sequences are SQVTM and ANQGSEA. This CDR3 reads CSVKGTSGENYNEQFF. DNA of the CDR3: TGCAGCGTTAAAGGGACTAGCGGGGAGAACTACAATGAGCAGTTCTTC.

This chain uses TRBV19 with TRBJ1-1, with 8 bases matching TRBD1. CDR3 length: 17 residues. Unmatched junction bases numbered 9, after V lost 3 bases and J lost 0 bases. Germline CDR1 is LNHDA and CDR2 is SQIVND (reference sequence). The CDR3 loop is CASSIWGQAPMNTEAFF. CDR3 DNA: TGTGCCAGTAGTATCTGGGGACAGGCCCCCATGAACACTGAAGCTTTCTTT.

V and J are TRBV4-3 and TRBJ2-2; 13 nucleotides agree with TRBD2. The V and J ends lost 4 bases and 7 bases, in that order; junction bases with no gene match: 9. Germline V gene lookup returns CDR1 LGHNA and CDR2 YSLEER. CDR3 length: 17 residues. CDR3 sequence: CASSPLTSGRAGGELFF. DNA for the CDR3: TGCGCCAGCAGCCCCCTAACTAGCGGGAGGGCTGGCGGGGAGCTGTTTTTT.

The chain joins TRBV28 to TRBJ2-7; tentatively, D is TRBD2 (6 bases). This CDR3 has 12 amino acids. Germline loops: CDR1 MDHEN, CDR2 SYDVKM. Trimming cost V 5 bases and J 6 bases, with 11 bases left between them. The CDR3 DNA follows: TGTGCCAGCAGTCCGACTAGTCCCGAGCAGTACTTC. Its translation is CASSPTSPEQYF. Full variable domain (outside the CDR3, taken from reference TRBV28 and TRBJ2-7): DVKVTQSSRYLVKRTGEKVFLECVQDMDHENMFWYRQDPGLGLRLIYFSYDVKMKEKGDIPEGYSVSREKKERFSLILESASTNQTSMYLCASSPTSPEQYFGPGTRLTVT.